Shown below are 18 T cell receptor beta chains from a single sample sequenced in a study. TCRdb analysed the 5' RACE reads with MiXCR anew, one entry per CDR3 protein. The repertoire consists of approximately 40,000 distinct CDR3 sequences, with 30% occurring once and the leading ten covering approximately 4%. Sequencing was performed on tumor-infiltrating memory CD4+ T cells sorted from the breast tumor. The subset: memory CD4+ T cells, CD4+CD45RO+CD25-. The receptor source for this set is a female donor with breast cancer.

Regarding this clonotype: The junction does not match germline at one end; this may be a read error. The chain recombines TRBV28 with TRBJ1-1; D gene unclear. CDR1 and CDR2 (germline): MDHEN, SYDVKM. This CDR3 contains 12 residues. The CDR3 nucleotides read TGTGCCAGCCGGACGGTGAACACTGAAGCTCTCTTT. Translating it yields CASRTVNTEALF.

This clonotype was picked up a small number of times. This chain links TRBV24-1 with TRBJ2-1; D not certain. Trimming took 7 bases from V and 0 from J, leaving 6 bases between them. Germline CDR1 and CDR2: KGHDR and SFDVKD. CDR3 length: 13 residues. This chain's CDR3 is CATSRGSYNEQFF. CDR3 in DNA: TGTGCCACCAGCCGCGGCTCCTACAATGAGCAGTTCTTC.

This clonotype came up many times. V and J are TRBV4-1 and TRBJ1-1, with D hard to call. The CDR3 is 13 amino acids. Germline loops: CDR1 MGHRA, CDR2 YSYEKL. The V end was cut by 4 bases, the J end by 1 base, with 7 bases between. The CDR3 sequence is CASSLNRNTEAFF. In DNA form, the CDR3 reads TGCGCCAGCAGCCTTAACCGGAACACTGAAGCTTTCTTT.

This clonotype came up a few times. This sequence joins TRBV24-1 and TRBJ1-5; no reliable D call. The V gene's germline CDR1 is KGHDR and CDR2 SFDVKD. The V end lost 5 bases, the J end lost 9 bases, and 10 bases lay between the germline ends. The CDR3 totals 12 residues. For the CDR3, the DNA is TGTGCCACCAGTGCAGCCGAGTGGCCCCAGCATTTT. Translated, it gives CATSAAEWPQHF.

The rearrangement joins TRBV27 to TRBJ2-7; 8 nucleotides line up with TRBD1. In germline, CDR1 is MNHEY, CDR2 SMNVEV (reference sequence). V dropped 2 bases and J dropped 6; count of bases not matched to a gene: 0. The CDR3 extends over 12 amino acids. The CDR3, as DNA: TGTGCCAGCAGTTTAGACAGGGGCGAGCAGTACTTC. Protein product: CASSLDRGEQYF.

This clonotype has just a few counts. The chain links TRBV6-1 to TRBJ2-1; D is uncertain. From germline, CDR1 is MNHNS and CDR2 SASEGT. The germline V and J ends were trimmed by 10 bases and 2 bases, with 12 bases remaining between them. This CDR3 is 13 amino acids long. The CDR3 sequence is CATRTMTYNEQFF. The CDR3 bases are TGTGCCACCCGGACGATGACCTACAATGAGCAGTTCTTC.

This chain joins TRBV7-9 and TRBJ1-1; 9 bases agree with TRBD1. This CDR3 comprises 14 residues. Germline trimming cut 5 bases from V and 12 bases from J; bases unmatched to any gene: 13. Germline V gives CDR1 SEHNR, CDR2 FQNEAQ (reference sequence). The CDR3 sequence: CASSPVGGTGTTFF. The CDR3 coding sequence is TGTGCCAGCAGCCCTGTGGGGGGGACAGGGACGACTTTCTTT.

The CDR3 region has the DNA TGTGCCAGCAGTGATGAGTCCTACAATGAGCAGTTCTTC. Translating gives CASSDESYNEQFF. The chain has TRBV2 and TRBJ2-1; D not resolved. From germline, CDR1 is SNHLY and CDR2 FYNNEI. The ends were cut back, 3 bases at V and 1 base at J, with 4 bases in the middle. This CDR3 spans 13 amino acids.

As DNA, the CDR3 is TGCGCCAGCAGCCGGGACCTAGAGCATGGCTACACCTTC. Translated, it gives CASSRDLEHGYTF. The chain recombines TRBV4-1 with TRBJ1-2; possible D gene TRBD1, 5 bases. The CDR3 extends over 13 amino acids. V was trimmed by 4 bases and J by 6 bases, leaving 12 bases between them. In germline, CDR1 is MGHRA, CDR2 YSYEKL.

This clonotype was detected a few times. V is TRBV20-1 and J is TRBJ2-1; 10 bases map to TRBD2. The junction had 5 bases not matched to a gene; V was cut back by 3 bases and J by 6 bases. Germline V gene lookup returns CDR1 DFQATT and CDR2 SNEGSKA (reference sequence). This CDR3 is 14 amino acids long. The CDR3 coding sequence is TGCAGTGCTAGCGGAGAGCGGGAGGGCAATGAGCAGTTCTTC. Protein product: CSASGEREGNEQFF.

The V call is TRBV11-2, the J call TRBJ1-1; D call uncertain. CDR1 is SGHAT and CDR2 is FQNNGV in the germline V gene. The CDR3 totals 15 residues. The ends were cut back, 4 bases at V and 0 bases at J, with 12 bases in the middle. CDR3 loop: CASSSTGRMNTEAFF. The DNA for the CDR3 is TGTGCCAGCAGCTCCACTGGACGGATGAACACTGAAGCTTTCTTT.

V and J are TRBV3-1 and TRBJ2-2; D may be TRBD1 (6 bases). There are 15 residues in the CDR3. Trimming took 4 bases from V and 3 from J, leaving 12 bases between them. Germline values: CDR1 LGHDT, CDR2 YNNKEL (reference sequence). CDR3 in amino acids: CASSPTGTYTGELFF. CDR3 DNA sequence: TGTGCCAGCAGCCCTACCGGGACATACACCGGGGAGCTGTTTTTT.

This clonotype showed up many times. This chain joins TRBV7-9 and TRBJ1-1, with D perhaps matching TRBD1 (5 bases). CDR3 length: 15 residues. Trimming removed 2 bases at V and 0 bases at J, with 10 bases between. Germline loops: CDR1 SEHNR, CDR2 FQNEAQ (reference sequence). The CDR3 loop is CASSLMGGVNTEAFF. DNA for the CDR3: TGTGCCAGCAGCTTAATGGGGGGAGTGAACACTGAAGCTTTCTTT.

CDR3 DNA sequence: TGTGCCACCAGCAGACACCAAAACGGGGGGGGTGAGCAGTTCTTC. The encoded protein is CATSRHQNGGGEQFF. The chain links TRBV15 to TRBJ2-1; 8 bases match TRBD2. Trimming cost V 2 bases and J 9 bases; bases outside gene matches: 9. This CDR3 spans 15 amino acids. Germline V gene sequence: CDR1 LNHNV, CDR2 YYDKDF (reference sequence). Looking up the rest from reference TRBV15 and TRBJ2-1 gives the full variable domain: DAMVIQNPRYQVTQFGKPVTLSCSQTLNHNVMYWYQQKSSQAPKLLFHYYDKDFNNEADTPDNFQSRRPNTSFCFLDIRSPGLGDTAMYLCATSRHQNGGGEQFFGPGTRLTVL.

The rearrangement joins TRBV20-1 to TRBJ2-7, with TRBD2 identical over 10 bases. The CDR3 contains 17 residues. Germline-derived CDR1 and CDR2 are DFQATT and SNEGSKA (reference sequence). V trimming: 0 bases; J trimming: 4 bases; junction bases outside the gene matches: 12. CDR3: CSARDILAGEYKYEQYF. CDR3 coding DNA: TGCAGTGCTAGAGATATCCTAGCGGGAGAATATAAATACGAGCAGTACTTC.

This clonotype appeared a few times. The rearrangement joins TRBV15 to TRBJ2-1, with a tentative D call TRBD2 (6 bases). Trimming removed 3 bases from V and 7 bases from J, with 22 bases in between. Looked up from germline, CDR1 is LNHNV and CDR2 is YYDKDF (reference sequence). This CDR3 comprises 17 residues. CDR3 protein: CATSRTERGRIRNEQFF. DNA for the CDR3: TGTGCCACCAGCAGGACAGAGCGAGGGAGGATTCGTAATGAGCAGTTCTTC.

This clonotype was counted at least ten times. CDR3 nucleotide sequence: TGTGCCAGCAGCCCGAATCAGGGGGCTTTCGAAAAACTGTTTTTT. Protein product: CASSPNQGAFEKLFF. This chain connects TRBV7-3 to TRBJ1-4; 8 bases agree with TRBD1. Germline lookup yields CDR1 SGHTA and CDR2 FQGTGA. V trimming: 5 bases; J trimming: 8 bases; junction bases outside the gene matches: 10. This CDR3 is built from 15 residues.

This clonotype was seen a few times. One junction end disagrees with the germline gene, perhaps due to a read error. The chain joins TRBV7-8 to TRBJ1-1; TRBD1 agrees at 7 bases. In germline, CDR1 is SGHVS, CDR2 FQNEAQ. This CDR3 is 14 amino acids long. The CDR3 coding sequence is TGTACCAGCAGCTATTCGACAGGGAGAACTGAAGCTTTCTTT. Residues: CTSSYSTGRTEAFF.